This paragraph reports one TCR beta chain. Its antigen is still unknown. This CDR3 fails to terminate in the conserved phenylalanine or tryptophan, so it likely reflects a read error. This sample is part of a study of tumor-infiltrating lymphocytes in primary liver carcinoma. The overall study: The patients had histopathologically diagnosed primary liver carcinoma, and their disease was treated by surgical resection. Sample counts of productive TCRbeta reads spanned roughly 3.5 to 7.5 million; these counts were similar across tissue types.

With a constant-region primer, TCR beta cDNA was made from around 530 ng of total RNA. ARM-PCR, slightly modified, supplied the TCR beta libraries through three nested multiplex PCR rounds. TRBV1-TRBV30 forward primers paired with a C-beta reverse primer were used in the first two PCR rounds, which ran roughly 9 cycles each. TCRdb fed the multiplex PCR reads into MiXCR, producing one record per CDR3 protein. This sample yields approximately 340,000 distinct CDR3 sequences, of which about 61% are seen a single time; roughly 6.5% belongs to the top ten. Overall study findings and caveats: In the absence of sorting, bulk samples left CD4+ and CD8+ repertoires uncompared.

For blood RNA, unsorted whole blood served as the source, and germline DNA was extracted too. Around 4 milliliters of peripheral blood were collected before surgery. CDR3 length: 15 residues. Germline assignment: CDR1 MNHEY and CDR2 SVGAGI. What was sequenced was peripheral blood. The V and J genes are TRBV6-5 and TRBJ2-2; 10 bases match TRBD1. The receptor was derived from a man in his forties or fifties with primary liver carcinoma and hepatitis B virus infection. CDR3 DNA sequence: TGTGTCAGCAGTTCCGGGACAGGGGCGGCCGGGGAGCTGTTTTCT. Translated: CVSSSGTGAAGELFS.